This T cell receptor beta chain was identified during a study of OX40 agonist ivuxolimab in advanced cancers. Across the whole study: With ivuxolimab, an agonistic anti-OX40 (CD134) antibody, patients were treated. Study observations and caveats: CD4+ and CD8+ blood T cells expanded clonally by week 6 at 0.1 to 3.0 mg/kg.

As regards this clone: Its antigen is currently unknown.

The CDR3 runs 16 residues. Trimming pared 4 bases from V and 4 bases from J, leaving 17 bases between. Germline V CDR1 and CDR2: MNHEY, SMNVEV (reference sequence). Clones were sequenced by immunoSEQ multiplex PCR, and TCRdb holds only the in-frame ones, with some missing. The data show 59,000 or so clones, approximately 82% seen once. This chain joins TRBV27 and TRBJ2-4, with D possibly being TRBD1 (5 bases). The clonotype was recovered from an adult with an advanced solid tumor such as melanoma, head and neck, liver or kidney cancer. The source material was CD4+ or CD8+ T cells sorted from blood, sampled in a trial of the OX40 agonist ivuxolimab. CDR3 region: CASSSDGHLKKNIQYF. Here the CDR3 DNA reads TGTGCCAGCAGTTCGGACGGACACCTCAAAAAAAACATTCAGTACTTC.